Each of the 14 T cell receptor beta chains below was sequenced from the same sample in a study of T cells after posttransplantation cyclophosphamide (dated by TCRdb to 2016 to 2017). The library came from the immunoSEQ multiplex PCR assay. This immuneACCESS table, as held by TCRdb, lists in-frame sequences with V and J called but not all clones. Of the missing ones, under half trace to an unresolved V gene in checked studies; the others have no known cause. Recorded for this sample are approximately 3,800 clones; 80% to 85% of them occurred a single time. The ten top clones hold approximately 19% of the sample. The meaning of the sample's treatment or condition label: high-dose cyclophosphamide on days +3 and +4 as single-agent GVHD prophylaxis. Busulfan and fludarabine conditioning, a related or unrelated marrow graft, and cyclophosphamide on days +3 and +4 were given to PTCy patients. This specimen consisted of PBMCs, obtained after an allogeneic stem cell transplant with post-transplant cyclophosphamide. These receptors were taken from a female patient in her forties or fifties who received an allogeneic stem cell transplant from a related donor, was CMV-positive, and had no GVHD. Some T cells seen after a transplant may have their origin in the graft donor.

With regard to this clone: Other DNA sequences in this specimen translate into the identical CDR3. The chain couples TRBV7-2 to TRBJ1-2; D possibly corresponds to TRBD1 (6 bases). The CDR3 is made up of 14 amino acids. V lost 1 base and J 7 bases, leaving 13 bases between the germline ends. CDR1 SGHTA and CDR2 FQGNSA come from the germline V gene. The CDR3 DNA follows: TGTGCCAGCAGCTTAGGTGCAGGGGTGAGTGGCTACACCTTC. Translated, it gives CASSLGAGVSGYTF.

V and J are TRBV2 and TRBJ1-6, with no clear D. Trimming removed 4 bases at V and 7 bases at J, with 5 bases between. The CDR3 length is 12 residues. Germline V gene data show CDR1 as SNHLY and CDR2 as FYNNEI. The CDR3 DNA follows: TGTGCCAGCAGTGTTGAGAATTCACCCCTCCACTTT. It encodes CASSVENSPLHF. Full variable domain (missing parts from reference TRBV2 and TRBJ1-6): EPEVTQTPSHQVTQMGQEVILRCVPISNHLYFYWYRQILGQKVEFLVSFYNNEISEKSEIFDDQFSVERPDGSNFTLKIRSTKLEDSAMYFCASSVENSPLHFGNGTRLTVT.

Sample share makes this clone large. J is TRBJ1-3 and V is TRBV19, with a possible D match to TRBD1 (5 bases). The CDR3 runs 15 residues. V lost 7 bases, J lost 0 bases, and 13 bases lay in between. Germline-derived CDR1 and CDR2 are LNHDA and SQIVND (reference sequence). CDR3 in amino acids: CASNQGGNSGNTIYF. The CDR3 region has the DNA TGTGCCAGTAATCAGGGTGGCAACTCTGGAAACACCATATATTTT.

The V gene is TRBV5-1, the J gene TRBJ2-5; 7 positions match TRBD2. The ends lost 4 bases at V and 5 bases at J; junction bases unmatched: 8. Germline CDR1 and CDR2: SGHRS and YFSETQ. The CDR3 runs 14 residues. CDR3 loop: CASSLGEGLETQYF. The CDR3 region has the DNA TGCGCCAGCAGCCTGGGGGAGGGCCTGGAGACCCAGTACTTC.

In DNA, the CDR3 is TGTGCCAGTAGTCGGACAGGGTATCACCAAGAGACCCAGTACTTC. Translation: CASSRTGYHQETQYF. V and J are TRBV19 and TRBJ2-5, with 8 nucleotides matching TRBD1. V lost 5 bases to trimming and J lost 0 bases; unmatched junction nucleotides: 5. The germline V gene has CDR1 LNHDA and CDR2 SQIVND (reference sequence). The CDR3 consists of 15 residues.

As concerns this clone: Additional DNA sequences in this sample encode the identical CDR3. The chain recombines TRBV25-1 with TRBJ1-6; 8 nucleotides align to TRBD1. The germline V gene has CDR1 MGHDK and CDR2 SYGVNS. This CDR3 is 16 amino acids long. The trim removed 7 bases at V and 13 bases at J, leaving 18 bases unmatched. DNA for the CDR3: TGTGCCAGCACCATCGGACAGGGAGGGAATTTATCCCCCCTCCACTTT. Protein: CASTIGQGGNLSPLHF.

The genes are TRBV7-8 and TRBJ2-7, with D possibly matching TRBD2 (6 bases). Germline loops: CDR1 SGHVS, CDR2 FQNEAQ. The CDR3 is 16 residues long. Trimming left V 5 bases short and J 0 bases short, with 17 bases between. The DNA of the CDR3 is TGTGCCAGCAGCACATTGATAGCGGAAAGCTCCTACGAGCAGTACTTC. Its protein product is CASSTLIAESSYEQYF.

The J gene is TRBJ2-3, the V gene TRBV28, with 12 bases that match TRBD2. CDR3 length: 18 amino acids. CDR1 and CDR2 from the germline V gene are MDHEN and SYDVKM. V was clipped by 3 bases and J by 1 base; unmatched bases: 8. The CDR3 bases are TGTGCCAGCAGTTTTTTACTAGCGGGAGGCAATCGCACAGATACGCAGTATTTT. Translated: CASSFLLAGGNRTDTQYF.

The rearrangement joins TRBV7-2 to TRBJ1-2; TRBD1 matches 7 bases. The V and J ends lost 3 bases and 4 bases, in that order; junction bases with no gene match: 8. The CDR3 is made up of 15 amino acids. CDR1 is SGHTA and CDR2 is FQGNSA in the germline V gene. CDR3 sequence: CASSFPGTDFYGYTF. CDR3 nucleotide sequence: TGTGCCAGCAGCTTTCCCGGGACAGATTTCTATGGCTACACCTTC.

This clone was seen more than once but under ten times. The chain links TRBV19 to TRBJ2-7; D not certain. The V end lost 3 bases, the J end lost 1 base, and 10 bases lay between the germline ends. This CDR3 has 14 amino acids. Germline CDR1 LNHDA, CDR2 SQIVND (reference sequence). CDR3 protein: CASSIVGWSYEQYF. CDR3 nucleotide sequence: TGTGCCAGTAGTATTGTTGGCTGGTCCTACGAGCAGTACTTC.

This chain joins TRBV11-1 and TRBJ2-2; 14 nucleotides agree with TRBD2. CDR3 length equals 16 residues. Germline V lookup: CDR1 SGHAT, CDR2 FQDESV (reference sequence). V dropped 4 bases and J dropped 3; count of bases not matched to a gene: 1. CDR3 protein: CASSSGLAGDTGELFF. CDR3 DNA: TGTGCCAGCAGCTCGGGACTAGCGGGGGACACCGGGGAGCTGTTTTTT.

CDR3 in amino acids: CASSRTGGDTGELFF. The CDR3 region has the DNA TGTGCCAGCAGTCGGACTGGCGGGGACACCGGGGAGCTGTTTTTT. The gene calls are TRBV6-6 and TRBJ2-2; TRBD2 might be the D (6 bases). V was shortened by 5 bases and J by 3 bases, with 13 bases between the two germline ends. Germline V gene sequence: CDR1 MNHNY, CDR2 SVGAGI (reference sequence). This CDR3 is 15 amino acids long.

This clone was detected a few times. The J gene is TRBJ2-7, the V gene TRBV2; 9 bases map to TRBD1. The trim removed 6 bases at V and 5 bases at J, leaving 2 bases unmatched. Per the germline V gene, CDR1 is SNHLY and CDR2 is FYNNEI. The length of the CDR3 is 12 residues. CDR3: CASRDRGNEQYF. In DNA, the CDR3 is TGTGCCAGCAGAGACAGGGGGAACGAGCAGTACTTC. Together with reference TRBV2 and TRBJ2-7, the CDR3 gives the full variable domain: EPEVTQTPSHQVTQMGQEVILRCVPISNHLYFYWYRQILGQKVEFLVSFYNNEISEKSEIFDDQFSVERPDGSNFTLKIRSTKLEDSAMYFCASRDRGNEQYFGPGTRLTVT.

This rearrangement joins TRBV2 to TRBJ2-1, with TRBD2 matching 13 bases. CDR1 is SNHLY, CDR2 FYNNEI, per germline. V dropped 4 bases and J dropped 4; count of bases not matched to a gene: 1. The CDR3 length is 15 residues. CDR3 DNA: TGTGCCAGCAGTGTGACTAGCGGGGGGTACAATGAGCAGTTCTTC. Protein sequence: CASSVTSGGYNEQFF.